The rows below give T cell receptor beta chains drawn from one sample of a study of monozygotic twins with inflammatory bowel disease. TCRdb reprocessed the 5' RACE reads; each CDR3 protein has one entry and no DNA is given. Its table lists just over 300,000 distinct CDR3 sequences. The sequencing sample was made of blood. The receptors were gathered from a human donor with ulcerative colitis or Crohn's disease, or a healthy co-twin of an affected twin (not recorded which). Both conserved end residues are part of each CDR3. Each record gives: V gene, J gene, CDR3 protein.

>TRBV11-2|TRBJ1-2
CASSLRGVGTISRYGYTF
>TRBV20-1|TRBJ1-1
CSASHPNEAFF
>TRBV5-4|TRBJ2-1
CASSASGSKAYNEQFF
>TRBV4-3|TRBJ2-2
CASSQGTTSGLTGELFF
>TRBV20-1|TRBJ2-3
CSARILGFRITDTQYF
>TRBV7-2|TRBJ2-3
CASSLVVRGTTDTQYF
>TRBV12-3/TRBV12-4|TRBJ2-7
CASSSLTGYQDEQYF
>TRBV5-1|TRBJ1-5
CASSLVAGGNQPQHF
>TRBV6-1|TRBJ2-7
CASSQPGQETYEQYF
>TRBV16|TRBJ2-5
CASQAGTGQETQYF
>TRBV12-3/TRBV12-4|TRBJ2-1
CASSLAGTSNEQFF
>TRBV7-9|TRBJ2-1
CASSPLMAGKTYNEQFF
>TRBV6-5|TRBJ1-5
CASRDRSNQPQHF
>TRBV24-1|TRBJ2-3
CATSDVTSGGADSLTDTQYF